The clone carrying this T cell receptor beta chain was observed a few times. This record belongs to a study of cytomegalovirus exposure and HLA in healthy donors. The V end lost 4 bases, the J end lost 11 bases, and 18 bases lay between the germline ends. Germline CDR1 SGHKS, CDR2 YYEKEE (reference sequence). This CDR3 has 13 amino acids. The PCR employed 60 Vbeta primers together with 13 Jbeta primers. Using immunoSEQ multiplex PCR, the repertoire was profiled, and TCRdb retains in-frame clones only, with some absent. This table has around 90,000 clones, approximately 60% appearing once. The TCR was taken from a woman aged 30 to 39 in good health and CMV-seropositive. The V gene is TRBV5-5, the J gene TRBJ1-2; D ambiguous. The sequencing sample was made of PBMCs. The DNA for the CDR3 is TGTGCCAGCAGCCGCAATGCCGCAGGTGCATACACCTTC. Encoded protein: CASSRNAAGAYTF.